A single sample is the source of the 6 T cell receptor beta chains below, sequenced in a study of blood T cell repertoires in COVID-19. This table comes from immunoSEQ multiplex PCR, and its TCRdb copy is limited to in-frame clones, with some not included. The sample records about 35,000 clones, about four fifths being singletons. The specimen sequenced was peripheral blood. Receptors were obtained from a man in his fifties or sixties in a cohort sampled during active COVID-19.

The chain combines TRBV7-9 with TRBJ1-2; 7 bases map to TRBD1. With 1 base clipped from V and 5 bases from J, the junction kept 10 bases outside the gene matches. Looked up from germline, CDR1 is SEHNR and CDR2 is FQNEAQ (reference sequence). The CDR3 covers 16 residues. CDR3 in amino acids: CASSLVQGIKEYGYTF. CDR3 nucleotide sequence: TGTGCCAGCAGCTTAGTACAGGGGATTAAGGAGTATGGCTACACCTTC.

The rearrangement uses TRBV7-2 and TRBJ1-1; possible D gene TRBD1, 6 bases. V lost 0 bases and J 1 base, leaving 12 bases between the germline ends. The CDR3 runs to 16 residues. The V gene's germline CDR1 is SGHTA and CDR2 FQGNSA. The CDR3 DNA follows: TGTGCCAGCAGCTTAGCGGCGGGGGCCGGGAACACTGAAGCTTTCTTT. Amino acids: CASSLAAGAGNTEAFF.

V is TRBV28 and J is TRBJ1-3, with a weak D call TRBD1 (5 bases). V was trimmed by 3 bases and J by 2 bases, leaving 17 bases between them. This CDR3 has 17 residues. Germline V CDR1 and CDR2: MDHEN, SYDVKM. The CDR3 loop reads CASSLDGAAVAGNTIYF. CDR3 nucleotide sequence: TGTGCCAGCAGTTTGGATGGGGCAGCCGTCGCTGGAAACACCATATATTTT.

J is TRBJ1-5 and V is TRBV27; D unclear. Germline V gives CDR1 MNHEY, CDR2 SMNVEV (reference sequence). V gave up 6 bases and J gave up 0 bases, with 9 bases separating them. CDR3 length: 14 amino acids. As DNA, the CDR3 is TGTGCCAGCAGCACAGTTTATAGCAATCAGCCCCAGCATTTT. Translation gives CASSTVYSNQPQHF.

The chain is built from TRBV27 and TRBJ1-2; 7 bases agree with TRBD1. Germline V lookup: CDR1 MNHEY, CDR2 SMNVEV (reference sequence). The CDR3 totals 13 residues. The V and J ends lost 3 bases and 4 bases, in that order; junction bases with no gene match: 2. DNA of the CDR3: TGTGCCAGCAGTTTCCGGACAGGCTATGGCTACACCTTC. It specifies CASSFRTGYGYTF.

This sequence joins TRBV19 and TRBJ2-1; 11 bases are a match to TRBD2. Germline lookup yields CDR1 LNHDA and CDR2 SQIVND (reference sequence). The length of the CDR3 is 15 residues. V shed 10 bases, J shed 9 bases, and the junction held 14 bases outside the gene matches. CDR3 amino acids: CATSSLAGGQVEQFF. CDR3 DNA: TGTGCCACTTCTTCCTTAGCGGGGGGGCAGGTTGAGCAGTTCTTC.